A single T cell receptor beta chain is shown here with its context. Its antigen is unidentified. The sample is drawn from a study of CD4+ T cells in melanoma. Study-level results: Reportedly, melanoma neoantigen-specific CD4+ T cells showed varied differentiation states. A reported correlation linked neoantigen-specific CD4+ T cells to CD8+, macrophage and B cell function.

Using immunoSEQ multiplex PCR, the repertoire was profiled, and TCRdb retains in-frame clones only, with some absent. The repertoire has 8,500 to 10,000 clones, about two thirds of them found once; the top ten carry about 24%. Sequenced input: tumor tissue. This clonotype originated in a human donor with melanoma.

DNA of the CDR3: TGTGCCAGCAGCGTAGGTGCAACAGGGGCGAGGGAGACCCAGTACTTC. Its protein product is CASSVGATGARETQYF. The chain recombines TRBV9 with TRBJ2-5; 7 positions agree with TRBD1. The germline V gene has CDR1 SGDLS and CDR2 YYNGEE. CDR3 length: 16 amino acids. J was trimmed by 5 bases and V by 0 bases; bases with no gene match: 10.